This record covers a single T cell receptor beta chain. Its antigen remains unknown. The sample comes from a study of shared clonotypes between healthy human individuals. Notes on the study in general: Sharing across four donors was seen in 4% to 6.5% of naive CD4 clonotypes.

TCRdb's copy holds only in-frame clones and misses some; the assay was immunoSEQ multiplex PCR. The data contain about 2.2 million clones, roughly 93% of them singletons. CD45RO-negative cells were positively selected for CCR7, leaving out terminally differentiated effector memory CD45RA+ cells. Sample: naive CD8+ T cells from PBMCs. The TCR was taken from a man aged 18 to 30 in good health. Some clones in this sample may be carry-over from other donors' samples.

In nucleotides, the CDR3 is TGTGCCAGCAGCACGCTCGGGACAGGGAGAAATTCACCCCTCCACTTT. Encoded protein: CASSTLGTGRNSPLHF. This chain links TRBV25-1 with TRBJ1-6, with TRBD1 matching over 9 bases. V shed 6 bases, J shed 7 bases, and the junction held 10 bases outside the gene matches. The V gene's germline CDR1 is MGHDK and CDR2 SYGVNS. The CDR3 extends over 16 amino acids.